This is a list of T cell receptor beta chains from one sample in a study of patients and donors after allogeneic stem cell transplantation. A single record per CDR3 protein comes from TCRdb applying MiXCR to the RT-PCR reads. The sample comprises approximately 200,000 distinct CDR3 sequences, 41% of which are singletons, and 33% rests with the top ten. The sequencing input was blood, either unsorted or a sorted T cell fraction (not recorded which). The receptors originated from a human donor who was either an allogeneic HSCT recipient or a stem cell or donor lymphocyte infusion donor (not recorded which). It is not recorded whose cells these are; they may come from a transplant donor. Both conserved end residues are part of each CDR3. The D gene is left open where the match is weak. Size is stated for part of the rows, as once, few or many counts, or as a class when the clone is expanded.

J: TRBJ1-2; D: TRBD1; V: TRBV12-3/TRBV12-4; size: many; DNA: TGTGCCAGCAGTCTACAGGGGTGGTATGGCTACACCTTC; CDR3: CASSLQGWYGYTF
J: TRBJ2-7; D: NA; V: TRBV4-3; size: few; DNA: TGCGCCAGCAGCCAAGATATGAGGGGAACCTACGAGCAGTACTTC; CDR3: CASSQDMRGTYEQYF
J: TRBJ1-1; D: NA; V: TRBV15; size: few; DNA: TGTGCCACCAGCAGAGATCCCCCAGGGAGGAAAGGCACTGAAGCTTTCTTT; CDR3: CATSRDPPGRKGTEAFF
J: TRBJ1-5; D: TRBD1; V: TRBV27; size: NA; DNA: TGTGCCAGCAGCGACCCGGGACAGGGGGTGAATCAGCCCCAGCATTTT; CDR3: CASSDPGQGVNQPQHF
J: TRBJ1-5; D: NA; V: TRBV7-2; size: few; DNA: TGTGCCAGCAGCTCCTCCCCGGCGACTAATCAGCCCCAGCATTTT; CDR3: CASSSSPATNQPQHF
J: TRBJ1-1; D: TRBD1; V: TRBV4-3; size: NA; DNA: TGCGCCAGCAGCCAAGCAGGGGGCGATGGCACTGAAGCTTTCTTT; CDR3: CASSQAGGDGTEAFF
J: TRBJ2-1; D: NA; V: TRBV28; size: NA; DNA: TGTGCCAGCAGTTTATTACACGGGAGCGCCTACAATGAGCAGTTCTTC; CDR3: CASSLLHGSAYNEQFF
J: TRBJ1-1; D: TRBD1; V: TRBV9; size: few; DNA: TGTGCCAGCAGCGTAAGTACAGGGGGCACTGAAGCTTTCTTT; CDR3: CASSVSTGGTEAFF
J: TRBJ2-5; D: TRBD2; V: TRBV4-1; size: few; DNA: TGCGCCAGCAGCCAAGATCCGGCGGGAGGTGTGAAAGAGACCCAGTACTTC; CDR3: CASSQDPAGGVKETQYF
J: TRBJ2-1; D: NA; V: TRBV5-8; size: NA; DNA: TGTGCCAGCAGCTTGGTGGGAGATATCAATGAGCAGTTCTTC; CDR3: CASSLVGDINEQFF
J: TRBJ2-3; D: TRBD2; V: TRBV5-1; size: NA; DNA: TGCGCCAGCAGCCCTAAACTGACTAGCGGGTACACAGATACGCAGTATTTT; CDR3: CASSPKLTSGYTDTQYF
J: TRBJ1-5; D: NA; V: TRBV12-3/TRBV12-4; size: few; DNA: TGTGCCAGCAGTTTAGGGGAGCCCCAGCATTTT; CDR3: CASSLGEPQHF
J: TRBJ2-3; D: TRBD2; V: TRBV2; size: NA; DNA: TGTGCCAGCACCGGACTAGCGTCAGGCACAGATACGCAGTATTTT; CDR3: CASTGLASGTDTQYF
J: TRBJ2-2; D: NA; V: TRBV12-3/TRBV12-4; size: NA; DNA: TGTGCCAGCAGTACCGTCGGGGGCCCCGGGGAGCTGTTTTTT; CDR3: CASSTVGGPGELFF
J: TRBJ2-5; D: NA; V: TRBV27; size: NA; DNA: TGTGCCAGCAGTTTAAGGGCCGGCGAGACCCAGTACTTC; CDR3: CASSLRAGETQYF
J: TRBJ2-3; D: NA; V: TRBV27; size: few; DNA: TGTGCCAGCAGTTCACCCTGGGGGGGCACAGATACGCAGTATTTT; CDR3: CASSSPWGGTDTQYF
J: TRBJ1-2; D: NA; V: TRBV4-3; size: few; DNA: TGCGCCAGCAGCCAAGACGGGTTCAGACCTCCTAACGGCTACACCTTC; CDR3: CASSQDGFRPPNGYTF
J: TRBJ1-2; D: NA; V: TRBV6-6; size: NA; DNA: TGTGCCAGCAGTTCTACCCAGGGGCGAGACTATGGCTACACCTTC; CDR3: CASSSTQGRDYGYTF
J: TRBJ2-7; D: NA; V: TRBV4-1; size: few; DNA: TGCGCCAGCAGCGCATCTACTCCCTCCTACGAGCAGTACTTC; CDR3: CASSASTPSYEQYF
J: TRBJ1-4; D: NA; V: TRBV20-1; size: NA; DNA: TGCAGTGCTAGGGAATTAGGAGCAACTAATGAAAAACTGTTTTTT; CDR3: CSARELGATNEKLFF
J: TRBJ2-4; D: NA; V: TRBV7-9; size: NA; DNA: TGTGCCAGCAGCTCCGGGAAAATCAAAAACATTCAGTACTTC; CDR3: CASSSGKIKNIQYF
J: TRBJ2-1; D: TRBD2; V: TRBV7-3; size: NA; DNA: TGTGCCAGCAGCTTAACCGGGACTAGTATAAGCCATGAGCAGTTCTTC; CDR3: CASSLTGTSISHEQFF
J: TRBJ1-6; D: NA; V: TRBV18; size: many; DNA: TGTGCCAGCTCACCTCTACAGGGAAAAAATTCACCCCTCCACTTT; CDR3: CASSPLQGKNSPLHF
J: TRBJ1-2; D: NA; V: TRBV12-3/TRBV12-4; size: few; DNA: TGTGCCAGCAGTTTGCACCCTCAGGCCGGCTACACCTTC; CDR3: CASSLHPQAGYTF